The clone carrying this TCR beta chain was found a few times. The germline gene is not matched at one end of the junction; a read error may be the cause. CDR3 length: 15 amino acids. The germline CDR1 and CDR2 sequences are SGHRS and YFSETQ. Sample-barcoded 5' priming and a J-beta primer mix drove a second PCR of about 6 to 12 cycles. In TCRdb, the 5' RACE reads were re-called with MiXCR into one record per CDR3 protein. This table has 1.5 million to 1.9 million distinct CDR3 sequences, 35% to 45% appearing once. The source of the sample is a study of blood T cells in healthy people across ages. The chain has TRBV5-1 and TRBJ2-1; TRBD1 matches at 7 bases. This TCR was sampled from a woman aged 18-29 years in good health. Sequencing used blood. The CDR3 loop reads CASSLTGQSYNEQFF. CDR3 DNA: TGTGCCAGCAGCTTGACAGGGCAATCCTACAATGAGCAGTTCTTC.